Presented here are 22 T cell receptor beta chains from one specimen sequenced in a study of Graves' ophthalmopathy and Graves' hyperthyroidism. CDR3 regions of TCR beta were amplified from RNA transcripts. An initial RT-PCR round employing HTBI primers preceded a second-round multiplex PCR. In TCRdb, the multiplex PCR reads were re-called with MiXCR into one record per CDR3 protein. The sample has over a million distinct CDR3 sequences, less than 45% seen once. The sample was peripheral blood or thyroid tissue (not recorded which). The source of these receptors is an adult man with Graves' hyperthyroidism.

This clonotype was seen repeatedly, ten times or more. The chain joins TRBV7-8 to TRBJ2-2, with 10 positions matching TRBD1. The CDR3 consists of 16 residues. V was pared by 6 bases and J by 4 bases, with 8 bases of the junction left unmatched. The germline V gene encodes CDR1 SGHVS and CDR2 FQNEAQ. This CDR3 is CASRIRQGAVTGELFF. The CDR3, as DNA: TGTGCCAGCAGAATCCGACAGGGGGCGGTCACCGGGGAGCTGTTTTTT. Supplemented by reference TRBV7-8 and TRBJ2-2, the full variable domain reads GAGVSQSPRYKVAKRGQDVALRCDPISGHVSLFWYQQALGQGPEFLTYFQNEAQLDKSGLPSDRFFAERPEGSVSTLKIQRTQQEDSAVYLCASRIRQGAVTGELFFGEGSRLTVL.

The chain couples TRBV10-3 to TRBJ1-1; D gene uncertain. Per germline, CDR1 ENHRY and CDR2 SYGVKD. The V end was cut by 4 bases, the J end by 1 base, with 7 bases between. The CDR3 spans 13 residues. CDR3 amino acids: CAISGSANTEAFF. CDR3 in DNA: TGTGCCATCAGTGGATCGGCGAACACTGAAGCTTTCTTT.

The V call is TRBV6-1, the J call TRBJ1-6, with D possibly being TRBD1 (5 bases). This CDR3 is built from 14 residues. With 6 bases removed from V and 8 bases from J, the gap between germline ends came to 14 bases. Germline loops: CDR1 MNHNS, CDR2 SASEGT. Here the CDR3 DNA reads TGTGCCAGCAGAGCCCCGGGGGGATATTCACCCCTCCACTTT. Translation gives CASRAPGGYSPLHF.

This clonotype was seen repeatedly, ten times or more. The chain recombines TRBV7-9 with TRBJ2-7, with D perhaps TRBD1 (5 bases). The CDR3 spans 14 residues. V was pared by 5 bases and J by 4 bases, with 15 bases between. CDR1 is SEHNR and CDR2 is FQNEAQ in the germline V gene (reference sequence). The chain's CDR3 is CASSAQTEGYEQYF. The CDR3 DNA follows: TGTGCCAGCAGCGCCCAGACAGAAGGATACGAGCAGTACTTC.

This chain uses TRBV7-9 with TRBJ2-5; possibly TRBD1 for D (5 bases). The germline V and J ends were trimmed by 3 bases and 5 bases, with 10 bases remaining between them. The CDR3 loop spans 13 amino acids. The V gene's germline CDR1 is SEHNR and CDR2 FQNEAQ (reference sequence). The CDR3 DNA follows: TGTGCCAGCAGCTTCGTACAGGCGGAGACCCAGTACTTC. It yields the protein CASSFVQAETQYF.

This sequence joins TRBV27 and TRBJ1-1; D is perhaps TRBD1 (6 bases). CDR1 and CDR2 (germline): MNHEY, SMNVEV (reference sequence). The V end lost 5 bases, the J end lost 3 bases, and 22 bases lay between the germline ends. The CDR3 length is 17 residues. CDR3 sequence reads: CASSPPGTIYVYTEAFF. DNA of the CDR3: TGTGCCAGCAGTCCACCCGGGACAATCTACGTGTACACTGAAGCTTTCTTT.

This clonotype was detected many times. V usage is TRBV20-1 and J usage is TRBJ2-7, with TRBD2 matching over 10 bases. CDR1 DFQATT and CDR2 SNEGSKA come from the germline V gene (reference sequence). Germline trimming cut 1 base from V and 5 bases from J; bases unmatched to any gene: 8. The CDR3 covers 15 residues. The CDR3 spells CSARVPGLAINEQYF. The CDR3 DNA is TGCAGTGCTAGAGTCCCGGGACTAGCGATCAACGAGCAGTACTTC.

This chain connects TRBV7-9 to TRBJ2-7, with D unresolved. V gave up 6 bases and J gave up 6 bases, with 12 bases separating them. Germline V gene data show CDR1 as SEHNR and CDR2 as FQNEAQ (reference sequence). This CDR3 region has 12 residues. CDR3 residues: CASSSQVAEQYF. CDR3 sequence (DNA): TGTGCCAGCAGTTCACAAGTCGCCGAGCAGTACTTC.

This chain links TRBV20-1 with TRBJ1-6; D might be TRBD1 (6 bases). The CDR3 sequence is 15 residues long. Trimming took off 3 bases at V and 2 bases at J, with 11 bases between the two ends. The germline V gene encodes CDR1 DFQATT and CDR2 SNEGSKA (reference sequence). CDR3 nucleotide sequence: TGCAGTGCTAGGACAGGCGATACCTATAATTCACCCCTCCACTTT. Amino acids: CSARTGDTYNSPLHF.

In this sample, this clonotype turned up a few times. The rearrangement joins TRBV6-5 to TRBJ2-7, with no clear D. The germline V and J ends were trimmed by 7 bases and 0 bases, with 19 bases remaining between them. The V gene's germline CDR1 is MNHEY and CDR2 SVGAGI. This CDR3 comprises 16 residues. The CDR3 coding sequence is TGTGCCAGCACCCCAGGTGGCGGTTCGAGCTCCTACGAGCAGTACTTC. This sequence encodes CASTPGGGSSSYEQYF.

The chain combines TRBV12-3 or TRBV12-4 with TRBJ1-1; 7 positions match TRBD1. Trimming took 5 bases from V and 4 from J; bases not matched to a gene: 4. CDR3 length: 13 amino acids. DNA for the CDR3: TGTGCCAGCAGTGCACAGGGGATCACTGAAGCTTTCTTT. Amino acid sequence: CASSAQGITEAFF.

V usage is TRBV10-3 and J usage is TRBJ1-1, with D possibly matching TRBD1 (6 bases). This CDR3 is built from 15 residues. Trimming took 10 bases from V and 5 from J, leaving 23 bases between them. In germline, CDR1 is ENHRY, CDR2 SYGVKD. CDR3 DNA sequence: TGTGCCAGCCAAGTCACTCCCGGGGGGCGAACTGAAGCTTTCTTT. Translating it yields CASQVTPGGRTEAFF.

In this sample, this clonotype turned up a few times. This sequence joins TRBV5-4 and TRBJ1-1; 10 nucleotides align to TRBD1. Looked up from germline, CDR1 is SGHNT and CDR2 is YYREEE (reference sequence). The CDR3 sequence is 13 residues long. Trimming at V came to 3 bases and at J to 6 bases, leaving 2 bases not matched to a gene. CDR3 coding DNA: TGTGCCAGCAGCTGGACAGGGGGATCTGAAGCTTTCTTT. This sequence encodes CASSWTGGSEAFF.

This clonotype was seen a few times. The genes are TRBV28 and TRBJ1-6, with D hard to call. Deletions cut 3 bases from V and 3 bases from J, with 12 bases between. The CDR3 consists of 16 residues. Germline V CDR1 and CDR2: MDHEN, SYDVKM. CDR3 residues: CASSFLRFDYNSPLHF. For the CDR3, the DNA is TGTGCCAGCAGTTTCCTGAGATTCGACTATAATTCACCCCTCCACTTT.

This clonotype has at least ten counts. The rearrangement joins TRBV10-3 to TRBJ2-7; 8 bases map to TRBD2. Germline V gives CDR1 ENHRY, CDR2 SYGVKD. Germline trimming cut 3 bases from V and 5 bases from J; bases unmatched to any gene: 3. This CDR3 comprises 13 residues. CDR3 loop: CAISDGGGHEQYF. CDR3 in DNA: TGTGCCATCAGTGACGGGGGGGGCCACGAGCAGTACTTC.

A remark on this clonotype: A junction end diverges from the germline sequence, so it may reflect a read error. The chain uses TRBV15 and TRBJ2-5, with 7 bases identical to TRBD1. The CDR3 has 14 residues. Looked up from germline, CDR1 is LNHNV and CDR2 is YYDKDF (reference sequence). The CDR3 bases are TGTGTCACCAGCAGTACAGGGGAAGGCGAGACCCAGTACTTC. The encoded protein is CVTSSTGEGETQYF.

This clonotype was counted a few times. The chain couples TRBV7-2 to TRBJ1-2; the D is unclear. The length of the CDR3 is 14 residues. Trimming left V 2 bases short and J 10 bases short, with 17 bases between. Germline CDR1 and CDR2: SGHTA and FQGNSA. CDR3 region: CASSLTLNGVDYTF. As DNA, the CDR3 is TGTGCCAGCAGCTTAACACTGAATGGTGTTGACTACACCTTC.

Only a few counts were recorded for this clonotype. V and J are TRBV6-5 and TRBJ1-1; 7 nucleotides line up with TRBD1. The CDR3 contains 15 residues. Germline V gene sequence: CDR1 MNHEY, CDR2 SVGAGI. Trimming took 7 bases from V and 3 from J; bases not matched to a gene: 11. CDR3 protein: CASNRPGGVDTEAFF. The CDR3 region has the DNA TGTGCCAGCAACCGACCAGGGGGGGTGGACACTGAAGCTTTCTTT.

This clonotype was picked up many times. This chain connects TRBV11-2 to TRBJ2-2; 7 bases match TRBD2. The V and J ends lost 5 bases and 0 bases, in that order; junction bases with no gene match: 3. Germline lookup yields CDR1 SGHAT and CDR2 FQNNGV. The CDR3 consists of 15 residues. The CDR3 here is CASSRGLPNTGELFF. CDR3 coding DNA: TGTGCCAGCAGCAGGGGACTACCGAACACCGGGGAGCTGTTTTTT.

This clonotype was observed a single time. The CDR3: CSASPGELNTEAFF. The CDR3 DNA sequence: TGCAGTGCTAGTCCCGGGGAACTGAACACTGAAGCTTTCTTT. V usage is TRBV20-1 and J usage is TRBJ1-1; D is uncertain. Germline V lookup: CDR1 DFQATT, CDR2 SNEGSKA (reference sequence). The CDR3 is made up of 14 amino acids. The V end lost 3 bases, the J end lost 0 bases, and 11 bases lay between the germline ends.

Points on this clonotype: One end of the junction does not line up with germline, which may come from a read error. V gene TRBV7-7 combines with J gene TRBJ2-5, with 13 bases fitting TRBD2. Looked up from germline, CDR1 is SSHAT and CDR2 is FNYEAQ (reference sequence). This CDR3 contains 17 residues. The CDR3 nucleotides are TGTGCTAGCAGCTTAGGACTAGCGGGAGCTTCGGGGGAGACCCAGTACTTC. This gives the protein CASSLGLAGASGETQYF.

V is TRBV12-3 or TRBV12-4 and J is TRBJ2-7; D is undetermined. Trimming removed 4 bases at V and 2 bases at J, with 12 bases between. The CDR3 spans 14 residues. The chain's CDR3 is CASSSVVGTYEQYF. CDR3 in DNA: TGTGCCAGCAGTTCAGTTGTTGGCACCTACGAGCAGTACTTC.